Below, 14 T cell receptor beta chains from the same sample are listed, as sequenced in a study of PD-1 blockade in mismatch repair-deficient tumors. Here immunoSEQ multiplex PCR was the method, and the copy in TCRdb shows in-frame clones only, minus some. The sample consists of around 100,000 clones, about 83% of them appearing once. This material consisted of peripheral blood, taken 60 weeks after starting pembrolizumab. These receptor sequences come from an adult with mismatch repair-deficient cancer.

The rearrangement links TRBV6-1 to TRBJ2-1; the D gene is possibly TRBD1 (8 bases). The CDR3 has 14 residues. Germline V gene lookup returns CDR1 MNHNS and CDR2 SASEGT. V was trimmed by 4 bases and J by 7 bases, leaving 14 bases between them. CDR3 in amino acids: CASSGTGGGNEQFF. CDR3 nucleotides: TGTGCCAGCAGTGGAACAGGGGGAGGGAATGAGCAGTTCTTC.

The chain is built from TRBV6-6 and TRBJ2-7, with a weak D call TRBD1 (6 bases). In germline, CDR1 is MNHNY, CDR2 SVGAGI (reference sequence). V lost 6 bases and J 4 bases, leaving 16 bases between the germline ends. The CDR3 spans 14 residues. The CDR3 sequence is CASRPGGGVYEQYF. DNA of the CDR3: TGTGCCAGCAGACCTGGTGGGGGCGTATACGAGCAGTACTTC.

The gene calls are TRBV7-8 and TRBJ2-3; tentative D call: TRBD2 (6 bases). V was pared by 2 bases and J by 2 bases, with 11 bases between. This CDR3 comprises 15 residues. Germline lookup yields CDR1 SGHVS and CDR2 FQNEAQ. CDR3 coding DNA: TGTGCCAGCAGCTTAACTTCTAGCGCCACAGATACGCAGTATTTT. It codes for CASSLTSSATDTQYF.

J is TRBJ2-7 and V is TRBV29-1; D possibly corresponds to TRBD1 (5 bases). Germline lookup yields CDR1 SQVTM and CDR2 ANQGSEA. V shed 4 bases and J shed 3 bases, with 7 bases lying between them. The CDR3 sequence is 11 residues long. The CDR3 spells CSVGRGYEQYF. CDR3 coding DNA: TGCAGCGTTGGAAGGGGCTACGAGCAGTACTTC.

This chain links TRBV7-6 with TRBJ2-7, with 7 nucleotides matching TRBD2. With V trimmed by 4 bases and J by 4 bases, 7 bases remained unmatched. The CDR3 spans 14 residues. The germline V gene encodes CDR1 SGHVS and CDR2 FNYEAQ. CDR3 residues: CASSSQAGRYEQYF. The CDR3 region has the DNA TGTGCCAGCAGCTCCCAAGCGGGAAGGTACGAGCAGTACTTC.

The chain links TRBV5-1 to TRBJ1-1; D not resolved. From germline, CDR1 is SGHRS and CDR2 YFSETQ. The CDR3 has 14 amino acids. V was shortened by 4 bases and J by 5 bases, with 15 bases between the two germline ends. CDR3 nucleotide sequence: TGCGCCAGCAGCCCCTGGCGGGCAGATACTGAAGCTTTCTTT. It encodes CASSPWRADTEAFF.

The chain carries TRBV5-1 and TRBJ1-1; D ambiguous. Germline V gene data show CDR1 as SGHRS and CDR2 as YFSETQ. The CDR3 has 11 residues. V lost 3 bases and J 7 bases, leaving 7 bases between the germline ends. The CDR3 is CASSSAGEAFF. As DNA, the CDR3 is TGCGCCAGCAGCTCGGCGGGTGAAGCTTTCTTT.

The V gene is TRBV7-2, the J gene TRBJ1-3; D unclear. Germline V lookup: CDR1 SGHTA, CDR2 FQGNSA. The CDR3 runs to 15 residues. V was shortened by 5 bases and J by 3 bases, with 14 bases between the two germline ends. The CDR3 DNA follows: TGTGCCAGCAGCCTAGGCGGGTCATTTGGAAACACCATATATTTT. This encodes CASSLGGSFGNTIYF.

The rearrangement joins TRBV6-1 to TRBJ2-7, with 9 positions matching TRBD1. The germline V gene encodes CDR1 MNHNS and CDR2 SASEGT. The CDR3 is made up of 13 amino acids. The junction had 4 bases not matched to a gene; V was cut back by 6 bases and J by 4 bases. The CDR3 nucleotides are TGTGCCAGCAGGGGGACAGGGTTGTACGAGCAGTACTTC. Translation: CASRGTGLYEQYF.

The genes are TRBV18 and TRBJ1-3; tentative D call: TRBD1 (6 bases). Deletions cut 5 bases from V and 3 bases from J, with 14 bases between. The germline gives CDR1 KGHSH, CDR2 LQKENI. The CDR3 runs 15 residues. DNA for the CDR3: TGTGCCAGCTCAGCGGACAGAGCCTTTGGAAACACCATATATTTT. It specifies CASSADRAFGNTIYF.

The chain links TRBV9 to TRBJ2-3; 7 nucleotides match TRBD2. This CDR3 is built from 15 residues. The V segment lost 0 bases and the J segment 3 bases; nucleotides outside the gene matches: 4. The germline V gene has CDR1 SGDLS and CDR2 YYNGEE. The CDR3 region has the DNA TGTGCCAGCAGCGTAGCGGCGGGAGATACAGATACGCAGTATTTT. It translates to CASSVAAGDTDTQYF.

This clone was found a few times. The rearrangement links TRBV5-4 to TRBJ2-7; 8 bases fit TRBD1. V was pared by 1 base and J by 0 bases, with 12 bases of the junction left unmatched. The CDR3 runs to 18 residues. CDR1 and CDR2 (germline): SGHNT, YYREEE (reference sequence). The DNA for the CDR3 is TGTGCCAGCAGCTTGACCAGCAGGGGGCTTAAGAGCTCCTACGAGCAGTACTTC. It specifies CASSLTSRGLKSSYEQYF.

The chain combines TRBV29-1 with TRBJ2-3; no firm D call. This CDR3 region has 14 residues. Germline CDR1 is SQVTM and CDR2 is ANQGSEA. V was clipped by 3 bases and J by 0 bases, with 10 bases between them. The CDR3 DNA sequence: TGCAGCGTTGACTCAGTCACGAGCACAGATACGCAGTATTTT. This sequence encodes CSVDSVTSTDTQYF.

The chain uses TRBV13 and TRBJ2-5; D unresolved. CDR1 and CDR2 from the germline V gene are PRHDT and FYEKMQ (reference sequence). V was trimmed by 3 bases and J by 5 bases, leaving 7 bases between them. The CDR3 extends over 12 amino acids. CDR3 DNA: TGTGCCAGCAGCTTCGTTAGGGAGACCCAGTACTTC. Residues: CASSFVRETQYF.